Below, 3 T cell receptor beta chains from the same sample are listed, as sequenced in a study of T cells in Graves' hyperthyroidism and ophthalmopathy. The source material, RNA transcripts, was used to amplify TCR beta CDR3 regions. The study used the HTBI primer set for a first-round RT-PCR of the TCR CDR3. TCRdb ran MiXCR on the multiplex PCR reads and lists one entry per CDR3 protein. The sample holds 300,000 or so distinct CDR3 sequences, roughly 18% seen once. The sequencing sample was made of blood. Receptors originate from a woman in her 50s with Graves' hyperthyroidism.

The rearrangement uses TRBV6-2 or TRBV6-3 and TRBJ2-1, with 7 bases matching TRBD2. This CDR3 contains 17 residues. Germline V gene sequence: CDR1 MNHEY, CDR2 SVGEGT. Unmatched junction bases numbered 10, after V lost 5 bases and J lost 0 bases. CDR3 sequence: CASSPPGLLSSYNEQFF. CDR3 bases: TGTGCCAGCAGTCCCCCGGGACTACTAAGCTCCTACAATGAGCAGTTCTTC.

The chain recombines TRBV6-1 with TRBJ2-7, with D unclear. Germline CDR1 reads MNHNS; CDR2 reads SASEGT. Trimming left V 0 bases short and J 6 bases short, with 9 bases between. The CDR3 runs 13 residues. This CDR3 reads CASSEARPVEQYV. DNA for the CDR3: TGTGCCAGCAGTGAAGCGCGCCCCGTCGAGCAGTACGTC.

The sample holds many counts of this clonotype. The CDR3 sequence: CASSISTGLYEQYV. The CDR3, as DNA: TGTGCCAGCAGTATTTCGACAGGGCTCTACGAGCAGTACGTC. The chain employs TRBV6-1 and TRBJ2-7; TRBD1 aligns across 7 bases. The CDR3 runs 14 residues. CDR1 and CDR2 (germline): MNHNS, SASEGT. V shed 5 bases, J shed 3 bases, and the junction held 7 bases outside the gene matches.